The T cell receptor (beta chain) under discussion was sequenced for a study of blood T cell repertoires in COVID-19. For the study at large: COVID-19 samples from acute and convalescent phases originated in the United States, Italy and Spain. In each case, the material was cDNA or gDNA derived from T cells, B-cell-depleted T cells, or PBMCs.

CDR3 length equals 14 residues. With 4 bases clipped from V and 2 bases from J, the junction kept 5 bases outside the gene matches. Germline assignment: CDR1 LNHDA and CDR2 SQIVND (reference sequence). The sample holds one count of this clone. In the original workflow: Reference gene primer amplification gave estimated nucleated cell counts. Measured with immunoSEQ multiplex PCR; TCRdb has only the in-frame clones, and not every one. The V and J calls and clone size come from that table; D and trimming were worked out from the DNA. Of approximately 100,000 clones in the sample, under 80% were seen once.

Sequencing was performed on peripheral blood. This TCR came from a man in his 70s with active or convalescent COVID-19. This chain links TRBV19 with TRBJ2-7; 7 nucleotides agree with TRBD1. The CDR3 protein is CASSTRTGAYEQYF. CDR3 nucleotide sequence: TGTGCCAGTAGTACGAGGACAGGCGCCTACGAGCAGTACTTC.